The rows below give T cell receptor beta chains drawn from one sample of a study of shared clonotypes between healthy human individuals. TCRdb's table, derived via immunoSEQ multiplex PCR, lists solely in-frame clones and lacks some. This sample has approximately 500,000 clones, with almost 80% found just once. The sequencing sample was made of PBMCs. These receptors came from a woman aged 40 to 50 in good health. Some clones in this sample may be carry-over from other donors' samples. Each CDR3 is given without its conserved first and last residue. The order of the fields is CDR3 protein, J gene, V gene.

cdr3_aa: AISELGQSLYEQY; j_call: TRBJ2-7; v_call: TRBV10-3
cdr3_aa: ASSFYLTGADLYEQY; j_call: TRBJ2-7; v_call: TRBV5-6
cdr3_aa: ASSRRTAFDPNTEAF; j_call: TRBJ1-1; v_call: TRBV13
cdr3_aa: ASSNFGDSQETQY; j_call: TRBJ2-5; v_call: TRBV6-1
cdr3_aa: ASSPQGADYT; j_call: TRBJ1-2; v_call: TRBV18
cdr3_aa: ASSSRQGPLYEQY; j_call: TRBJ2-7; v_call: TRBV7-6
cdr3_aa: ASSLVTADTEAF; j_call: TRBJ1-1; v_call: TRBV5-5
cdr3_aa: ASSYESTGELF; j_call: TRBJ2-2; v_call: TRBV7-9
cdr3_aa: AISDGVGADTQY; j_call: TRBJ2-3; v_call: TRBV10-3
cdr3_aa: ASSTVNRGYGYT; j_call: TRBJ1-2; v_call: TRBV7-2
cdr3_aa: ASSLVADLGEQF; j_call: TRBJ2-1; v_call: TRBV11-1
cdr3_aa: AWGSSETQY; j_call: TRBJ2-5; v_call: TRBV30
cdr3_aa: ASSEASPSSVAF; j_call: TRBJ1-1; v_call: TRBV6-1
cdr3_aa: ASSLAGTYNEQF; j_call: TRBJ2-1; v_call: TRBV7-2
cdr3_aa: ASSQDWNNGEQF; j_call: TRBJ2-1; v_call: TRBV4-2
cdr3_aa: ASSVTTGSYEQY; j_call: TRBJ2-7; v_call: TRBV9
cdr3_aa: ASSLMTSGRAFEQF; j_call: TRBJ2-1; v_call: TRBV6-6
cdr3_aa: ASSEAWGNQPQH; j_call: TRBJ1-5; v_call: TRBV6-1
cdr3_aa: ASSAGGVNTEAF; j_call: TRBJ1-1; v_call: TRBV11-3
cdr3_aa: ASSPWTGAGETQY; j_call: TRBJ2-5; v_call: TRBV18
cdr3_aa: ASDQGYEQY; j_call: TRBJ2-7; v_call: TRBV19
cdr3_aa: ASSLPGVWQPQH; j_call: TRBJ1-5; v_call: TRBV7-9
cdr3_aa: AWSALVGHTIY; j_call: TRBJ1-3; v_call: TRBV30
cdr3_aa: ASRTGPGDYGYT; j_call: TRBJ1-2; v_call: TRBV6-1
cdr3_aa: ASSHSYQDTNQPQH; j_call: TRBJ1-5; v_call: TRBV25-1
cdr3_aa: ASSWAPEVYEQY; j_call: TRBJ2-7; v_call: TRBV5-1
cdr3_aa: ASSTEGAGVGTGELF; j_call: TRBJ2-2; v_call: TRBV5-1
cdr3_aa: ASSPPGFQETQY; j_call: TRBJ2-5; v_call: TRBV28
cdr3_aa: AWSGGQGPVSNQPQH; j_call: TRBJ1-5; v_call: TRBV30
cdr3_aa: ATSRDRGTTYEQY; j_call: TRBJ2-7; v_call: TRBV15
cdr3_aa: ASSLSALRTYEQY; j_call: TRBJ2-7; v_call: TRBV27
cdr3_aa: ASSSPGAAGGNTIY; j_call: TRBJ1-3; v_call: TRBV7-8
cdr3_aa: ASSLERSVNEQF; j_call: TRBJ2-1; v_call: TRBV7-2